These 24 T cell receptor beta chains were sequenced from one sample in a study of blood T cells in healthy people across ages. The use of a sample-barcoded 5' primer and a J-beta primer mix characterized a second PCR of roughly 6 to 11 cycles. In TCRdb, the 5' RACE reads were re-called with MiXCR into one record per CDR3 protein. The repertoire has around 1.1 million distinct CDR3 sequences, around two fifths of them found once; the top ten carry around 13%. Sequencing was performed on blood. These receptors all stem from a young man in good health.

The V gene is TRBV5-1, the J gene TRBJ2-3; TRBD1 agrees at 11 bases. Germline V lookup: CDR1 SGHRS, CDR2 YFSETQ. Unmatched junction bases numbered 8, after V lost 6 bases and J lost 5 bases. This CDR3 has 15 amino acids. CDR3 residues: CASTRTGGAEDTQYF. The CDR3 DNA reads TGCGCCAGCACAAGGACAGGGGGCGCCGAAGATACGCAGTATTTT.

Many counts were recorded for this clonotype. The J gene is TRBJ1-5, the V gene TRBV7-2; tentatively, D is TRBD1 (6 bases). V was pared by 6 bases and J by 1 base, with 10 bases between. CDR1 is SGHTA, CDR2 FQGNSA, per germline. The CDR3 runs to 14 residues. The CDR3 here is CASSTTGSNQPQHF. In DNA, the CDR3 is TGTGCCAGCAGTACAACAGGGAGCAATCAGCCCCAGCATTTT.

The genes are TRBV15 and TRBJ1-4, with 10 bases identical to TRBD1. The CDR3 is made up of 16 amino acids. After removal of 2 bases from V and 7 bases from J, the junction contained 7 bases not matched to a gene. The germline V gene has CDR1 LNHNV and CDR2 YYDKDF (reference sequence). CDR3 amino acids: CATSRQRTGGSEKLFF. In DNA, the CDR3 is TGTGCCACCAGCAGACAGAGGACAGGGGGAAGTGAAAAACTGTTTTTT.

This clonotype was seen repeatedly, ten times or more. This rearrangement joins TRBV4-3 to TRBJ1-2; 7 bases align to TRBD1. This CDR3 spans 13 amino acids. From germline, CDR1 is LGHNA and CDR2 YSLEER. Trimming at V came to 4 bases and at J to 6 bases, leaving 5 bases not matched to a gene. In nucleotides, the CDR3 is TGCGCCAGCAGCCCTGGACAGGACGATGGCTACACCTTC. Its protein product is CASSPGQDDGYTF.

This clonotype came up a few times. The chain links TRBV13 to TRBJ1-2; D remains ambiguous. The V gene's germline CDR1 is PRHDT and CDR2 FYEKMQ (reference sequence). Trimming took off 7 bases at V and 3 bases at J, with 15 bases between the two ends. This CDR3 has 14 residues. Written as DNA, the CDR3 is TGTGCCAGCACCCTGGGGAGATCCGACTATGGCTACACCTTC. This sequence encodes CASTLGRSDYGYTF.

This clonotype occurred a few times. The chain combines TRBV12-3 or TRBV12-4 with TRBJ1-2; possible D gene TRBD1, 5 bases. The CDR3 runs to 13 residues. Deletions cut 6 bases from V and 0 bases from J, with 8 bases between. CDR3 DNA sequence: TGTGCCAGCAGGCAGGGATCTAACTATGGCTACACCTTC. This encodes CASRQGSNYGYTF.

The chain joins TRBV2 to TRBJ2-2; TRBD1 agrees at 9 bases. Trimming removed 8 bases from V and 7 bases from J; junction bases left unmatched: 8. Germline values: CDR1 SNHLY, CDR2 FYNNEI. This CDR3 has 14 amino acids. CDR3 bases: TGTGCCAGCCCCCGGGGACAGGGTAACGGGGAGCTGTTTTTT. Its protein product is CASPRGQGNGELFF.

The chain recombines TRBV4-3 with TRBJ2-3, with 11 bases that match TRBD2. The V and J ends lost 0 bases and 3 bases, in that order; junction bases with no gene match: 5. Germline V gene sequence: CDR1 LGHNA, CDR2 YSLEER. The CDR3 extends over 17 amino acids. CDR3 protein: CASSQDLAGGGTDTQYF. The CDR3 DNA reads TGCGCCAGCAGCCAAGATTTAGCGGGGGGGGGTACAGATACGCAGTATTTT.

The chain couples TRBV7-2 to TRBJ1-6; D gene uncertain. From germline, CDR1 is SGHTA and CDR2 FQGNSA. V was cut by 6 bases and J by 6 bases, with 6 bases left in between. This CDR3 contains 12 residues. The CDR3 bases are TGTGCCAGCAGTGTCACTAATTCACCCCTCCACTTT. It encodes CASSVTNSPLHF.

This clonotype has just one count. The chain joins TRBV7-9 to TRBJ2-1; 7 bases are shared with TRBD1. Germline V lookup: CDR1 SEHNR, CDR2 FQNEAQ (reference sequence). V shed 8 bases, J shed 0 bases, and the junction held 13 bases outside the gene matches. CDR3 length equals 17 residues. Here the CDR3 DNA reads TGTGCCAGCGGCCCGTTTCCGGACAGGATCTCCTACAATGAGCAGTTCTTC. It codes for CASGPFPDRISYNEQFF.

Notes on this clonotype: Relative to the germline gene, one junction end is altered; a read error may explain this. The chain has TRBV7-3 and TRBJ2-3; D is uncertain. This CDR3 is built from 14 residues. The V gene's germline CDR1 is SGHTA and CDR2 FQGTGA. The CDR3: CASSLTALVEPQYF. CDR3 coding DNA: TGTGCCAGCAGCCTAACAGCCTTGGTTGAGCCGCAGTATTTT.

J is TRBJ2-1 and V is TRBV19; D not resolved. This CDR3 has 11 amino acids. V was cut by 3 bases and J by 7 bases, with 4 bases left in between. Germline V lookup: CDR1 LNHDA, CDR2 SQIVND (reference sequence). CDR3 residues: CASSIWNEQFF. In nucleotides, the CDR3 is TGTGCCAGTAGTATTTGGAATGAGCAGTTCTTC.

This chain links TRBV6-6 with TRBJ2-3; the match to TRBD2 covers 9 bases. From germline, CDR1 is MNHNY and CDR2 SVGAGI (reference sequence). The CDR3 is 16 residues long. J gave up 4 bases and V 4 bases, and 9 bases lay outside the gene matches. Written as DNA, the CDR3 is TGTGCCAGCAGTTGGAGCGGCGGGGGGGCTCCAGATACGCAGTATTTT. Residues: CASSWSGGGAPDTQYF.

The V call is TRBV6-5, the J call TRBJ1-2; 12 bases match TRBD1. The CDR3 length is 16 residues. Germline loops: CDR1 MNHEY, CDR2 SVGAGI. V shed 0 bases and J 8 bases; nucleotides not matched to a gene: 7. CDR3 amino acids: CASSYSGTGGPEGYTF. The CDR3 DNA is TGTGCCAGCAGTTACTCCGGGACAGGGGGCCCGGAGGGCTACACCTTC.

The V call is TRBV9, the J call TRBJ2-7, with D perhaps matching TRBD1 or TRBD2 (5 bases each). V lost 8 bases and J 2 bases, leaving 17 bases between the germline ends. Germline CDR1 SGDLS, CDR2 YYNGEE. There are 14 residues in the CDR3. CDR3 nucleotides: TGTGCCAGTTCAATCGGGACCGATCCCTACGAGCAGTACTTC. Its protein product is CASSIGTDPYEQYF.

The rearrangement uses TRBV7-2 and TRBJ1-1; D might be TRBD1 (6 bases). CDR1 is SGHTA and CDR2 is FQGNSA in the germline V gene. V was trimmed by 3 bases and J by 3 bases, leaving 14 bases between them. This CDR3 spans 15 amino acids. Here the CDR3 DNA reads TGTGCCAGCAGCTTCCCTAGGGGGGTGGACACTGAAGCTTTCTTT. It translates to CASSFPRGVDTEAFF.

This clonotype occurred a few times. J is TRBJ2-1 and V is TRBV5-6, with D maybe TRBD1 (5 bases). In germline, CDR1 is SGHDT, CDR2 YYEEEE. V shed 2 bases and J shed 2 bases, with 11 bases lying between them. The CDR3 loop spans 15 amino acids. This chain's CDR3 is CASSFKGSPYNEQFF. In nucleotides, the CDR3 is TGTGCCAGCAGCTTCAAGGGGTCGCCCTACAATGAGCAGTTCTTC.

This chain connects TRBV24-1 to TRBJ2-2; D may be TRBD2 (6 bases). Germline values: CDR1 KGHDR, CDR2 SFDVKD. With 6 bases removed from V and 4 bases from J, the gap between germline ends came to 8 bases. This CDR3 region has 13 residues. The CDR3 loop is CATSSSVTGELFF. In DNA form, the CDR3 reads TGTGCCACCAGTTCTAGCGTCACCGGGGAGCTGTTTTTT.

The V and J genes are TRBV4-3 and TRBJ2-3; D may be TRBD1 or TRBD2 (5 bases each). The V gene's germline CDR1 is LGHNA and CDR2 YSLEER. V was clipped by 0 bases and J by 2 bases, with 15 bases between them. This CDR3 spans 17 amino acids. The CDR3 sequence: CASSQDKTAGTTDTQYF. For the CDR3, the DNA is TGCGCCAGCAGCCAAGATAAGACGGCAGGGACCACAGATACGCAGTATTTT.

The CDR3 bases are TGTGCCAGCAGCCGTAGGCCCCTCGGGGACAATGAGCAGTACTTC. This encodes CASSRRPLGDNEQYF. The chain couples TRBV11-2 to TRBJ2-1, with D perhaps TRBD1 (6 bases). Judging by the DNA end, TRBJ2-7 fits better; the J call may be wrong. The CDR3 is 15 amino acids. Germline V gives CDR1 SGHAT, CDR2 FQNNGV.

This clonotype was seen only a few times. The CDR3 sequence is CASSLLRGPTNEKLFF. The DNA of the CDR3 is TGTGCCAGCAGCTTACTTAGGGGGCCCACTAATGAAAAACTGTTTTTT. V and J are TRBV7-6 and TRBJ1-4, with 7 nucleotides matching TRBD1. Trimming cost V 2 bases and J 2 bases; bases outside gene matches: 5. The CDR3 runs to 16 residues. CDR1 and CDR2 (germline): SGHVS, FNYEAQ.

This clonotype was recorded a few times. The V call is TRBV6-2 or TRBV6-3, the J call TRBJ2-5, with TRBD2 as a possible D gene (6 bases). There are 18 residues in the CDR3. Trimming took 4 bases from V and 0 from J, leaving 21 bases between them. CDR1 is MNHEY, CDR2 SVGEGT, per germline. CDR3 region: CASSSLILAGSNQETQYF. CDR3 bases: TGTGCCAGCAGTTCCTTAATACTGGCGGGGAGTAACCAAGAGACCCAGTACTTC.

This clonotype was seen just once. The chain joins TRBV9 to TRBJ2-4; a possible D gene is TRBD1 (5 bases). The DNA matches TRBJ2-7 better at its end, which makes the J call doubtful. The CDR3 length is 14 residues. Germline-derived CDR1 and CDR2 are SGDLS and YYNGEE. The CDR3 coding sequence is TGTGCCAGCAGCCCTAGACAGATGACCTACGAGCAGTACTTC. It yields the protein CASSPRQMTYEQYF.

The J gene is TRBJ1-1, the V gene TRBV6-6, with no clear D. The CDR3 contains 12 residues. The germline V and J ends were trimmed by 7 bases and 2 bases, with 8 bases remaining between them. The germline V gene encodes CDR1 MNHNY and CDR2 SVGAGI (reference sequence). The CDR3 loop reads CASNELNTEAFF. The CDR3 DNA reads as TGTGCCAGCAATGAGTTAAACACTGAAGCTTTCTTT.